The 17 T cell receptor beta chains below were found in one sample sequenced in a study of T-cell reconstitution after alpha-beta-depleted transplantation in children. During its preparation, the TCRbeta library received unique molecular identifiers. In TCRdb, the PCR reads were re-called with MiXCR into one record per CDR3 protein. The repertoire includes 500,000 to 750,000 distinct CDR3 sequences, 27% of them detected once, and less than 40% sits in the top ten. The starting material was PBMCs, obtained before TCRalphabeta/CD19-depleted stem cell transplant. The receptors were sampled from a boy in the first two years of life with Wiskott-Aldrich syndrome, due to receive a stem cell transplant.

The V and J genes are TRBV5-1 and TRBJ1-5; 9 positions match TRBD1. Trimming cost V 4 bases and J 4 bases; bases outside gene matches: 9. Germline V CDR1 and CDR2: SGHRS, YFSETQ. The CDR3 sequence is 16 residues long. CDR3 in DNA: TGCGCCAGCAGCCCCGGACAGGGGCTCTCAAATCAGCCCCAGCATTTT. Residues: CASSPGQGLSNQPQHF.

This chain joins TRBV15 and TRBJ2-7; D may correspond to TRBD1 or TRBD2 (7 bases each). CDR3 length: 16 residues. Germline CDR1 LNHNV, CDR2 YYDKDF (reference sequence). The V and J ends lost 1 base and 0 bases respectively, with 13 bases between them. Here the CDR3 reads CATSRGGGQHSYEQYF. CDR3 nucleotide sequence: TGTGCCACCAGCAGAGGGGGGGGACAGCACTCCTACGAGCAGTACTTC.

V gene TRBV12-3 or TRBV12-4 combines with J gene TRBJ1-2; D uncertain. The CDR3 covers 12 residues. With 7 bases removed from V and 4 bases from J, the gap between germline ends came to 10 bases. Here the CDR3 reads CASTWAGYGYTF. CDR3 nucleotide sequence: TGTGCCAGCACTTGGGCTGGCTATGGCTACACCTTC.

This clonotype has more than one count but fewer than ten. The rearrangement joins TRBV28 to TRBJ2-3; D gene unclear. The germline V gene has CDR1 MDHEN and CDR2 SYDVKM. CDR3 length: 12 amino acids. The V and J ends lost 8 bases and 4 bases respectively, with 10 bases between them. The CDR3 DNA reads TGTGCCAGCGCCCGACCCGCAGATACGCAGTATTTT. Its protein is CASARPADTQYF. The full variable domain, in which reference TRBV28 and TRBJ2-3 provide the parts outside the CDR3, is DVKVTQSSRYLVKRTGEKVFLECVQDMDHENMFWYRQDPGLGLRLIYFSYDVKMKEKGDIPEGYSVSREKKERFSLILESASTNQTSMYLCASARPADTQYFGPGTRLTVL.

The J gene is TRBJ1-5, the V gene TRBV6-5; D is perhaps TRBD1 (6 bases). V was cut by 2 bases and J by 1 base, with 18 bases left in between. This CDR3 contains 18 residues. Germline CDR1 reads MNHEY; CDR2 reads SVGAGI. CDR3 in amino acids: CASSYRGSGQKSNQPQHF. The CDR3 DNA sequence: TGTGCCAGCAGTTACCGGGGTTCGGGACAAAAAAGCAATCAGCCCCAGCATTTT.

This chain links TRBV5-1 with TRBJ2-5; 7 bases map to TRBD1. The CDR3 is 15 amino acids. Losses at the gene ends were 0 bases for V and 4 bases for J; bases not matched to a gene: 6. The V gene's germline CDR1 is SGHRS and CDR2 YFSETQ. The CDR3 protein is CASSLERGGLETQYF. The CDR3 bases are TGCGCCAGCAGCTTGGAAAGAGGGGGCCTAGAGACCCAGTACTTC.

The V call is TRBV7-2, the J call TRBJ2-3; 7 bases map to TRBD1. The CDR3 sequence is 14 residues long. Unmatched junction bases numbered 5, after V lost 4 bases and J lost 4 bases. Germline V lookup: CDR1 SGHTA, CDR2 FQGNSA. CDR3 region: CASSSGQVADTQYF. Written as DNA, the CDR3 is TGTGCCAGCAGCTCAGGACAGGTGGCAGATACGCAGTATTTT.

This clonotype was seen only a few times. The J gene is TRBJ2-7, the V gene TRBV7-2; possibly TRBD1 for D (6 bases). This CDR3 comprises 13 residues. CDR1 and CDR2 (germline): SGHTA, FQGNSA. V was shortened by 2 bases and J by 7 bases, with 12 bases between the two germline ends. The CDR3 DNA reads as TGTGCCAGCAGCTTATGGGGGCCGGGGGAGCAGTACTTC. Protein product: CASSLWGPGEQYF.

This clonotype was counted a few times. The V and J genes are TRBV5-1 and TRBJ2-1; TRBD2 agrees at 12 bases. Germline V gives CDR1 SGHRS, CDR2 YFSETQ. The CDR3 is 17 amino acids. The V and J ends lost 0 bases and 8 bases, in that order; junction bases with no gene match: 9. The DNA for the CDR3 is TGCGCCAGCAGCTTGGCCGGGACTAGCGGGCTTATGGATGAGCAGTTCTTC. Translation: CASSLAGTSGLMDEQFF.

CDR3 nucleotide sequence: TGTGCCAGCAGCTTGGGACTAGCGGACCACACCGGGGAGCTGTTTTTT. Translated, it gives CASSLGLADHTGELFF. The chain uses TRBV5-5 and TRBJ2-2, with 9 bases aligning to TRBD2. V lost 0 bases and J lost 3; bases outside the gene matches: 3. This CDR3 has 16 amino acids. Germline V gene lookup returns CDR1 SGHKS and CDR2 YYEKEE (reference sequence).

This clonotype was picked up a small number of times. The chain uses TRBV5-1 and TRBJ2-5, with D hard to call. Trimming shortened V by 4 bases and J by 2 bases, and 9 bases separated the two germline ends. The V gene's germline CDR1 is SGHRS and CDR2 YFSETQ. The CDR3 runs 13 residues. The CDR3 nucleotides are TGCGCCAGCAGCGGTAGCTCACAAGAGACCCAGTACTTC. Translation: CASSGSSQETQYF.

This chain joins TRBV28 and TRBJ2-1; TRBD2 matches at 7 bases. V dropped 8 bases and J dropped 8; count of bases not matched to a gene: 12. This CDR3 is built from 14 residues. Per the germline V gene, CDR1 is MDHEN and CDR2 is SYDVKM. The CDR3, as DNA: TGTGCCAGCTTAAAACCCGGACTAGTCTATGAGCAGTTCTTC. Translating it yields CASLKPGLVYEQFF.

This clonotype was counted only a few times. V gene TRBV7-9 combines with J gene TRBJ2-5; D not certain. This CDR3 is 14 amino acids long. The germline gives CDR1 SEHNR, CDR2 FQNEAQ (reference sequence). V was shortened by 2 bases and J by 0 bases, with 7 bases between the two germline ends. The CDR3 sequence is CASSLMADQETQYF. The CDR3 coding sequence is TGTGCCAGCAGCTTAATGGCAGACCAAGAGACCCAGTACTTC.

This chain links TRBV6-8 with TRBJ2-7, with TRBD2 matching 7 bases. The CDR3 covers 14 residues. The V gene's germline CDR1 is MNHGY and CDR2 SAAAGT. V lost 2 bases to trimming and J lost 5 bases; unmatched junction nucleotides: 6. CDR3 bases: TGTGCCAGCAGTTACCGGCGGGAGTGTGACGAGCAGTACTTC. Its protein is CASSYRRECDEQYF.

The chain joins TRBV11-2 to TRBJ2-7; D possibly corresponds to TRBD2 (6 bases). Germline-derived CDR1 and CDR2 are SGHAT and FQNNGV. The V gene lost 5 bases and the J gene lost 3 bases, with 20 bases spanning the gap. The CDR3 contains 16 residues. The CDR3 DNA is TGTGCCAGCAGCGCCTGGGCGGGATCTACCCTCTACGAGCAGTACTTC. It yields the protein CASSAWAGSTLYEQYF.

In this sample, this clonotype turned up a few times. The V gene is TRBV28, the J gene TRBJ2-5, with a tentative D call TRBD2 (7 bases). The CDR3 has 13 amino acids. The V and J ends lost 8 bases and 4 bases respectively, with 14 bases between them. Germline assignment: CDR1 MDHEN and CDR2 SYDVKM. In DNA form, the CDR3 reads TGTGCCAGCCTAGCCGGGGGGCGAGAGACCCAGTACTTC. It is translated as CASLAGGRETQYF. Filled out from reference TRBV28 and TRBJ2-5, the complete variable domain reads DVKVTQSSRYLVKRTGEKVFLECVQDMDHENMFWYRQDPGLGLRLIYFSYDVKMKEKGDIPEGYSVSREKKERFSLILESASTNQTSMYLCASLAGGRETQYFGPGTRLLVL.

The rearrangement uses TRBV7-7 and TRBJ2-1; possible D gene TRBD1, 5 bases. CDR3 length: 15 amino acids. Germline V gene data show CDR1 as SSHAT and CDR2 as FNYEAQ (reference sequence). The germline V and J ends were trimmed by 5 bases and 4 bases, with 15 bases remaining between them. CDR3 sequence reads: CASSARQGGYNEQFF. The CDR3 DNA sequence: TGTGCCAGCAGCGCCAGGCAGGGTGGGTACAATGAGCAGTTCTTC.